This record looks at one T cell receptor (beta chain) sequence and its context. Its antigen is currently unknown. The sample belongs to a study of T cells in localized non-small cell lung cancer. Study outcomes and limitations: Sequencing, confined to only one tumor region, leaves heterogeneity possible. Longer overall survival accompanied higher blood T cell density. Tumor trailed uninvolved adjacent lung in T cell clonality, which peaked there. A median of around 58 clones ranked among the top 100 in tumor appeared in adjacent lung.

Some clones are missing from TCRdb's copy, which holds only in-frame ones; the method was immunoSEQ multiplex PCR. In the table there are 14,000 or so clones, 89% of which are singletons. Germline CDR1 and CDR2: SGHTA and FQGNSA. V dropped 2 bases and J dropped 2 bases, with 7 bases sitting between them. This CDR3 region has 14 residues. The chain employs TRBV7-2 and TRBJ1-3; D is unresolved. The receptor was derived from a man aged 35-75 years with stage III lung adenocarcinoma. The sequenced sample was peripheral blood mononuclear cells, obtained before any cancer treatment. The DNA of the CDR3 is TGTGCCAGCAGCTTATATAAGCCTGGAAACACCATATATTTT. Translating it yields CASSLYKPGNTIYF.